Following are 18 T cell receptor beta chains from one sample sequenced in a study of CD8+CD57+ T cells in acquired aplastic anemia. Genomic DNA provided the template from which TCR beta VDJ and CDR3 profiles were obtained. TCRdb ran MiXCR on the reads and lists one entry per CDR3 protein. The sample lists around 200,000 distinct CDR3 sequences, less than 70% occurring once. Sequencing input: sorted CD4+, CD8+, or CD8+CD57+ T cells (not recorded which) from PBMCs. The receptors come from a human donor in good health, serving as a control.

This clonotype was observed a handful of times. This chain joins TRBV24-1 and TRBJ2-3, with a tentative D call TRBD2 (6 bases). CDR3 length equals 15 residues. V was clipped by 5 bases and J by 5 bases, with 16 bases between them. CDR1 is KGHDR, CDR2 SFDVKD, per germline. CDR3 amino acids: CATSGRGTHRDTQYF. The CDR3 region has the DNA TGTGCCACCAGTGGTCGGGGGACCCACAGAGATACGCAGTATTTT.

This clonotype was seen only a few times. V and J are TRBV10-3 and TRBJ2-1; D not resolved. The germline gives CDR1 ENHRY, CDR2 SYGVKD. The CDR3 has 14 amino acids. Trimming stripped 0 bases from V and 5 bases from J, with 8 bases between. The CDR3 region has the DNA TGTGCCATCAGTGAGTCTTTTGCGAACAATGAGCAGTTCTTC. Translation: CAISESFANNEQFF.

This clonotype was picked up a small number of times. The DNA for the CDR3 is TGCAGTGTCGGGACTACCCCAAGGAAGACCCAGTACTTC. Its translation is CSVGTTPRKTQYF. The genes are TRBV20-1 and TRBJ2-5; 7 nucleotides align to TRBD2. The CDR3 runs 13 residues. V trimming: 7 bases; J trimming: 6 bases; junction bases outside the gene matches: 11. CDR1 and CDR2 from the germline V gene are DFQATT and SNEGSKA (reference sequence).

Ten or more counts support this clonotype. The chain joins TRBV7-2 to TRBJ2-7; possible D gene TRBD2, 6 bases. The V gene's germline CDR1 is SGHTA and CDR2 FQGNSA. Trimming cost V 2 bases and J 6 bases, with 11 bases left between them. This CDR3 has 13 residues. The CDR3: CASSLPPGVEQYF. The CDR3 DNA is TGTGCCAGCAGCTTACCCCCGGGAGTCGAGCAGTACTTC.

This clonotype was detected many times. The chain's CDR3 is CASRVTLNTEAFF. The CDR3 DNA is TGTGCCAGCAGGGTTACTTTAAACACTGAAGCTTTCTTT. The genes are TRBV7-3 and TRBJ1-1; no clear D. The CDR3 spans 13 residues. Trimming stripped 6 bases from V and 2 bases from J, with 10 bases between. Looked up from germline, CDR1 is SGHTA and CDR2 is FQGTGA.

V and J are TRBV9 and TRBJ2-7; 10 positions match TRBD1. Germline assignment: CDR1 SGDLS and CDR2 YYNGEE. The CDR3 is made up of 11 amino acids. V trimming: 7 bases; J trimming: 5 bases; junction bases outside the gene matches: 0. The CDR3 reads CASGTGDEQYV. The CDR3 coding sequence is TGTGCCAGCGGGACAGGGGACGAGCAGTACGTC.

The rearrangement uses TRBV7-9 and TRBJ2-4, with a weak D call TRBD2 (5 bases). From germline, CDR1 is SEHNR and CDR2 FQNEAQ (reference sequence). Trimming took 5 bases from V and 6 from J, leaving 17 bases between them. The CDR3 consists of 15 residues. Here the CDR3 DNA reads TGTGCCAGCAGCGTACGGGGTGGTGACCGAAACATTCAGTACTTC. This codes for CASSVRGGDRNIQYF.

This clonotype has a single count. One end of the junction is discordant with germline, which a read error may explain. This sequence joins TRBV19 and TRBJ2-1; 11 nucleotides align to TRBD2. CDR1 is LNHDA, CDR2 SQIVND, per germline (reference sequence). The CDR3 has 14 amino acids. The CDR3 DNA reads TGTGCCAGTAGTAATAGCGGGGGGGCCGTTGGGCAGTCCTTC. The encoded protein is CASSNSGGAVGQSF.

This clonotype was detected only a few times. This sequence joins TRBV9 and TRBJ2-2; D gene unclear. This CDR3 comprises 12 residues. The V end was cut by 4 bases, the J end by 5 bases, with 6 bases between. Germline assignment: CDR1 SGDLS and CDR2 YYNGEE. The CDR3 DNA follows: TGTGCCAGCAGCCTAGAGACCGGGGAGCTGTTTTTT. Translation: CASSLETGELFF.

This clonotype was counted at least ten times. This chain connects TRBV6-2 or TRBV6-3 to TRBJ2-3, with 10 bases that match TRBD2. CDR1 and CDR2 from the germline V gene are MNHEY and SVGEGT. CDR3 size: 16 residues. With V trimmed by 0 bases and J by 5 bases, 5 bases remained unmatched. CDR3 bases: TGTGCCAGCAGTTACTCCGGGACTAGCGTGAGAGATACGCAGTATTTT. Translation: CASSYSGTSVRDTQYF.

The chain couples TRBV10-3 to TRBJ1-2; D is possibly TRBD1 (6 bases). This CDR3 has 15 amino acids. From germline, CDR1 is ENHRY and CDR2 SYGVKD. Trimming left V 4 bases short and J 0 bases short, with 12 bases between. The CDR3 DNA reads TGTGCCATCAGTGTATCGGACAGCCCTAACTATGGCTACACCTTC. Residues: CAISVSDSPNYGYTF.

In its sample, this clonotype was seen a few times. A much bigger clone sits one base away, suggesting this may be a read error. DNA of the CDR3: TGTGCCAGCACCCGGAACAGGGGGCTGGGCGAGCAGTACTTC. It yields the protein CASTRNRGLGEQYF. The rearrangement joins TRBV5-6 to TRBJ2-7; 9 nucleotides align to TRBD1. V lost 6 bases and J lost 6; bases outside the gene matches: 10. The germline V gene has CDR1 SGHDT and CDR2 YYEEEE. CDR3 length: 14 residues. The whole variable domain, remainder taken from reference TRBV5-6 and TRBJ2-7, is DAGVTQSPTHLIKTRGQQVTLRCSPKSGHDTVSWYQQALGQGPQFIFQYYEEEERQRGNFPDRFSGHQFPNYSSELNVNALLLGDSALYLCASTRNRGLGEQYFGPGTRLTVT.

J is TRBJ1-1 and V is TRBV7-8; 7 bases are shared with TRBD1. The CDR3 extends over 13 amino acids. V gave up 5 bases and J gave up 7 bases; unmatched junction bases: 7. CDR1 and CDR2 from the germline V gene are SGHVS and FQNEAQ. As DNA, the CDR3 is TGTGCCAGCAGCGCGCAGGGGGAGGATGAAGCTTTCTTT. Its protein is CASSAQGEDEAFF.

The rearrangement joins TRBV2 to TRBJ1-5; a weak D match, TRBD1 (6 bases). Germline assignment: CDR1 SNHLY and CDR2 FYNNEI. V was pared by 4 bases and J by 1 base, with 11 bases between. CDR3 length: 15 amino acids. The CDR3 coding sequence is TGTGCCAGCAGTGGGGACAATTTAAGCAATCAGCCCCAGCATTTT. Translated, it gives CASSGDNLSNQPQHF.

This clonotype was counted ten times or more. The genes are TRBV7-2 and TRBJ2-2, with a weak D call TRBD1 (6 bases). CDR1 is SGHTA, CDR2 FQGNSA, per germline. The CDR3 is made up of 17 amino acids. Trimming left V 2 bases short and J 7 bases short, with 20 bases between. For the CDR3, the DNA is TGTGCCAGCAGCTTAAAGGCCTCCACAGGGTACTACGGGGAGCTGTTTTTT. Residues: CASSLKASTGYYGELFF.

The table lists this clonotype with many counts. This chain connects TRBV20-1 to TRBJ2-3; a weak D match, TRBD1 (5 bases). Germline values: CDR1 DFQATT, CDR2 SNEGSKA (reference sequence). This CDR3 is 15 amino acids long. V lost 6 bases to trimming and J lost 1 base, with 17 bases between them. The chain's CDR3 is CSALTRDPRTDTQYF. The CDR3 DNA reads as TGCAGTGCCCTAACCAGGGATCCCCGCACAGATACGCAGTATTTT.

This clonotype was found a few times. The CDR3 DNA reads as TGTGCCGGAAACCCCAGGGGCAGGGATTCACCCCTCCACTTT. Its protein product is CAGNPRGRDSPLHF. The rearrangement uses TRBV7-9 and TRBJ1-6, with a weak D call TRBD1 (6 bases). Per the germline V gene, CDR1 is SEHNR and CDR2 is FQNEAQ (reference sequence). Trimming removed 11 bases from V and 8 bases from J, with 19 bases in between. This CDR3 has 14 residues.

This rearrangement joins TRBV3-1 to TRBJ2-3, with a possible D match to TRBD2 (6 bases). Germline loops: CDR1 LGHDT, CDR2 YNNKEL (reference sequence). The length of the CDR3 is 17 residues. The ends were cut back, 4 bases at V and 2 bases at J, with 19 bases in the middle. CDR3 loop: CASSRSGGSGATDTQYF. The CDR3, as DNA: TGTGCCAGCAGCCGTTCCGGGGGTAGCGGAGCCACAGATACGCAGTATTTT.